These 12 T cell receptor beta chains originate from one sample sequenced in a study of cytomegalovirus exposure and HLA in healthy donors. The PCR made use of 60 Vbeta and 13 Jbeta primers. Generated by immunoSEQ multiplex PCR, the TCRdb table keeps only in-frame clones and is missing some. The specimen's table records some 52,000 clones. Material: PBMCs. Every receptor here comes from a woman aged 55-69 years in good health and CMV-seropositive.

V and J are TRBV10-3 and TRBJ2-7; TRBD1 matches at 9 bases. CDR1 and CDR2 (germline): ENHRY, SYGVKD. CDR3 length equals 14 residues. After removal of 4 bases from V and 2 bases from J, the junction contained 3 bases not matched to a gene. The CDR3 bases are TGTGCCATCAGTGGGACAGGGGCCCCCTACGAGCAGTACTTC. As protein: CAISGTGAPYEQYF.

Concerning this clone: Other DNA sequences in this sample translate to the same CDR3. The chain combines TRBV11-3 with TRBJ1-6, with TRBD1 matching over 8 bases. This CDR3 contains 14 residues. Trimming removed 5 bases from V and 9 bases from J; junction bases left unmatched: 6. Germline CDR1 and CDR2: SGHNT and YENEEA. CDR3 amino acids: CASSPRQGISPLHF. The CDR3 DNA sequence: TGTGCCAGCAGCCCCCGACAGGGGATTTCACCCCTCCACTTT.

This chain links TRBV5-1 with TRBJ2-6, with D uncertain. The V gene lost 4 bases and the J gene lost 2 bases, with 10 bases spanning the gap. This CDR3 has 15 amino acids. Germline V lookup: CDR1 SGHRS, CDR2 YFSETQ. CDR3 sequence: CASSARSPGANVLTF. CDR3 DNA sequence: TGCGCCAGCAGCGCACGGAGCCCTGGGGCCAACGTCCTGACTTTC.

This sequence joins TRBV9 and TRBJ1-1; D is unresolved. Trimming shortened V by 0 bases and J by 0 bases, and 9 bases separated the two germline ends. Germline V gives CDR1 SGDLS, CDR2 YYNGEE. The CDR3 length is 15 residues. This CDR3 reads CASSVDPYMNTEAFF. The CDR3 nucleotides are TGTGCCAGCAGCGTAGATCCATACATGAACACTGAAGCTTTCTTT.

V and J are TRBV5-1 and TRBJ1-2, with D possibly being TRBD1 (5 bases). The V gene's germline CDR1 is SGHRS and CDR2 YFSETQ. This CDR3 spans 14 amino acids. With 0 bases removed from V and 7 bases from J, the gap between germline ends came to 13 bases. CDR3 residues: CASSLAPGELGYTF. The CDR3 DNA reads TGCGCCAGCAGCTTGGCCCCGGGGGAGCTTGGCTACACCTTC. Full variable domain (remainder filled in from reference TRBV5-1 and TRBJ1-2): KAGVTQTPRYLIKTRGQQVTLSCSPISGHRSVSWYQQTPGQGLQFLFEYFSETQRNKGNFPGRFSGRQFSNSRSEMNVSTLELGDSALYLCASSLAPGELGYTFGSGTRLTVV.

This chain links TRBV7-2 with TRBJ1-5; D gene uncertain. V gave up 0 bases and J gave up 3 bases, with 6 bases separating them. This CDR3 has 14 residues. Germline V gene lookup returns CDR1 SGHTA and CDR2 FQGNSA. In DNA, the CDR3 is TGTGCCAGCAGCTTAGCAGGACTCAATCAGCCCCAGCATTTT. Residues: CASSLAGLNQPQHF.

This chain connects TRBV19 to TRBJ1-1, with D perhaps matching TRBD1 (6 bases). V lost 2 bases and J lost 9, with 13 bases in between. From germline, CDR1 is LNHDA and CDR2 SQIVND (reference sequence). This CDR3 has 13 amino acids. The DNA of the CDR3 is TGTGCCAGTAGTATAATGCAGGGGATGAAAGCTTTCTTT. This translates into CASSIMQGMKAFF. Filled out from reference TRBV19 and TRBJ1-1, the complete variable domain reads DGGITQSPKYLFRKEGQNVTLSCEQNLNHDAMYWYRQDPGQGLRLIYYSQIVNDFQKGDIAEGYSVSREKKESFPLTVTSAQKNPTAFYLCASSIMQGMKAFFGQGTRLTVV.

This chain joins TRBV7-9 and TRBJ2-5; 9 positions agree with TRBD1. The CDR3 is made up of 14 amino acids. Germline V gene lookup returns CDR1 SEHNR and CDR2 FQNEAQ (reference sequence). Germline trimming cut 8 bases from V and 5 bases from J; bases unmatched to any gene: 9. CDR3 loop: CASLTWGTGETQYF. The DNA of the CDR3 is TGTGCCAGCTTAACCTGGGGGACAGGGGAGACCCAGTACTTC. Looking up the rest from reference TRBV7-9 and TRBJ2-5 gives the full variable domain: DTGVSQNPRHKITKRGQNVTFRCDPISEHNRLYWYRQTLGQGPEFLTYFQNEAQLEKSRLLSDRFSAERPKGSFSTLEIQRTEQGDSAMYLCASLTWGTGETQYFGPGTRLLVL.

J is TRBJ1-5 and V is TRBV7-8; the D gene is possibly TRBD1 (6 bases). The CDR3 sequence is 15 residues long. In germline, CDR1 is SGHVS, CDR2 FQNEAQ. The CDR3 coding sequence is TGTGCGATATCGTTGGGGGCCGATAGCAATCAGCCCCAGCATTTT. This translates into CAISLGADSNQPQHF.

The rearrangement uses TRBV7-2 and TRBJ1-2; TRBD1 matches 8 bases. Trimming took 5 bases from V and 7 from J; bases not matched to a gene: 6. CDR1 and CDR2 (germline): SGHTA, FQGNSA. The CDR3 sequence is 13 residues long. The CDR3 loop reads CASSQQTGVGYTF. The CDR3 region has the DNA TGTGCCAGCAGCCAACAGACAGGGGTTGGCTACACCTTC.

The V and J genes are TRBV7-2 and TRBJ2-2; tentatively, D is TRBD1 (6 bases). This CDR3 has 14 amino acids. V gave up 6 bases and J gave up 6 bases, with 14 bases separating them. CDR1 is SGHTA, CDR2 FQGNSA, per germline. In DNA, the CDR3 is TGTGCCAGCAGGCCCAGGACAGACTCCGGGGAGCTGTTTTTT. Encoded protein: CASRPRTDSGELFF.

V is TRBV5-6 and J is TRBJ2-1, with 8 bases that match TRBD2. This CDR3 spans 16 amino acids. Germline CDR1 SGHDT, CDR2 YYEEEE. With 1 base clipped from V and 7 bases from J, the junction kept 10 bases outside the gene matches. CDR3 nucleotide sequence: TGTGCCAGCAGCTTGCTTGAGCCTAGCGGGCTTAATGAGCAGTTCTTC. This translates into CASSLLEPSGLNEQFF.